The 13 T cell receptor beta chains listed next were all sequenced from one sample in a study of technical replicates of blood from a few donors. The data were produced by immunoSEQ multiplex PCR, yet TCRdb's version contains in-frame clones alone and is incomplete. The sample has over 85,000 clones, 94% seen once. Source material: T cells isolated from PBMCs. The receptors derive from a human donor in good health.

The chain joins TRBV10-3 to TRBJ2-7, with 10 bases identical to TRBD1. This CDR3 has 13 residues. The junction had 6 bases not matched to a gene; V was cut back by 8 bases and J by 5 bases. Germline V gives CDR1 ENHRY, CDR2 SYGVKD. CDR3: CAIGRQGANEQYF. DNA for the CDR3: TGTGCCATCGGTAGACAGGGGGCAAACGAGCAGTACTTC.

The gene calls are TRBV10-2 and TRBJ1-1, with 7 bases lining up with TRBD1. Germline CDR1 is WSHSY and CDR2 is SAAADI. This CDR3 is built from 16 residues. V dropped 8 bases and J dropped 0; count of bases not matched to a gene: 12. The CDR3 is CASLSVQGPMNTEAFF. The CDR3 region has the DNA TGCGCCAGCCTATCCGTACAGGGGCCGATGAACACTGAAGCTTTCTTT.

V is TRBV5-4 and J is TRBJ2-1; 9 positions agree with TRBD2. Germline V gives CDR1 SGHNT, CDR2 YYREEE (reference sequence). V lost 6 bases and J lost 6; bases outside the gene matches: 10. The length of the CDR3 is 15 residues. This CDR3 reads CASTERIAGVNEQFF. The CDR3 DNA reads TGTGCCAGCACCGAGAGGATAGCGGGAGTCAATGAGCAGTTCTTC.

CDR3 nucleotides: TGTGCCTGGAGTGGGCGGGACAGGGGTACAGAGACCCAGTACTTC. Amino acid sequence: CAWSGRDRGTETQYF. The rearrangement uses TRBV30 and TRBJ2-5; the match to TRBD1 covers 10 bases. Per the germline V gene, CDR1 is GTSNPN and CDR2 is SVGIG (reference sequence). The CDR3 loop spans 15 amino acids. The J segment lost 4 bases and the V segment lost 1 base, leaving 6 bases of the junction unmatched.

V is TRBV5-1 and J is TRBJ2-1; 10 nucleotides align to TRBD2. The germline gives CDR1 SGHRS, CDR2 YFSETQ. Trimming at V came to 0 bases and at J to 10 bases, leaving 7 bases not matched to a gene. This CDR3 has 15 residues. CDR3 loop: CASSLGTSGEAEQFF. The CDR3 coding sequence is TGCGCCAGCAGCTTGGGGACTAGCGGAGAAGCGGAGCAGTTCTTC.

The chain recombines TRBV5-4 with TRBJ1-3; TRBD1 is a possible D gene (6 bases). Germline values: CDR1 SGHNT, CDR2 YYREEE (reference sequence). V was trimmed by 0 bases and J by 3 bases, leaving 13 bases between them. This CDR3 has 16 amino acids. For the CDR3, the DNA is TGTGCCAGCAGCTTGGCCCGGGGGGGCGTTGGAAACACCATATATTTT. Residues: CASSLARGGVGNTIYF. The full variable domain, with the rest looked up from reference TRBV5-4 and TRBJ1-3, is ETGVTQSPTHLIKTRGQQVTLRCSSQSGHNTVSWYQQALGQGPQFIFQYYREEENGRGNFPPRFSGLQFPNYSSELNVNALELDDSALYLCASSLARGGVGNTIYFGEGSWLTVV.

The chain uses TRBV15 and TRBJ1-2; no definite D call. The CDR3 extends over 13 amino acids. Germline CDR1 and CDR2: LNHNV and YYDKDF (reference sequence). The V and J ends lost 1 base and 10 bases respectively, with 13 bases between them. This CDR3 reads CATSRVNGSPYTF. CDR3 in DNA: TGTGCCACCAGCAGAGTGAACGGGTCCCCCTACACCTTC.

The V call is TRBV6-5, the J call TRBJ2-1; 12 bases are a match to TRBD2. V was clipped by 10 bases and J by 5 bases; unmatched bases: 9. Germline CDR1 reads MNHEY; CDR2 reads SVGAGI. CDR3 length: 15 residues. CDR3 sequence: CATLFLAGGDNEQFF. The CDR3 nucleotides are TGTGCCACACTCTTTCTAGCGGGGGGGGACAATGAGCAGTTCTTC.

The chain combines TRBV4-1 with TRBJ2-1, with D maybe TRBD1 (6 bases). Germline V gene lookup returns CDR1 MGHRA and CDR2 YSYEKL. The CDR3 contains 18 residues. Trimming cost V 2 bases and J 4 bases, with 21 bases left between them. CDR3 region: CASSQTGYEGSGYNEQFF. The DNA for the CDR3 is TGCGCCAGCAGCCAAACAGGGTACGAGGGGTCGGGGTACAATGAGCAGTTCTTC.

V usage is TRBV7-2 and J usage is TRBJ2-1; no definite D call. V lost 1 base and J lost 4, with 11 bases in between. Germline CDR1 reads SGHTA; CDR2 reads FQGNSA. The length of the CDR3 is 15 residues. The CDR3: CASSLVDSLYNEQFF. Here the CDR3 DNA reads TGTGCCAGCAGCTTAGTGGATAGCCTGTACAATGAGCAGTTCTTC.

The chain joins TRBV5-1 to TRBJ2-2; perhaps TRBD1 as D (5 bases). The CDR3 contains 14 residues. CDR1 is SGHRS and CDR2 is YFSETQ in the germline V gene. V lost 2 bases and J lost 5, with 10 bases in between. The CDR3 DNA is TGCGCCAGCAGCTTCGACAGTGAGACCGGGGAGCTGTTTTTT. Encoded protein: CASSFDSETGELFF.

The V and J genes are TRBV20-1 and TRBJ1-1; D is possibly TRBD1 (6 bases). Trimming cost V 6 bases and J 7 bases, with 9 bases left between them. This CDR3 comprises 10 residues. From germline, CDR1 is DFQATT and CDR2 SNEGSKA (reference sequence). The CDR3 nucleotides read TGCAGTGCCCGGACAGTTGAAGCTTTCTTT. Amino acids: CSARTVEAFF.

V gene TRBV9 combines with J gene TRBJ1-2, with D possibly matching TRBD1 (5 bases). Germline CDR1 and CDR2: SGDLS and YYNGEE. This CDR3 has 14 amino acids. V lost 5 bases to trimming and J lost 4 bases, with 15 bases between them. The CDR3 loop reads CASSPGGVGYGYTF. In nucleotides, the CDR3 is TGTGCCAGCAGTCCCGGGGGGGTTGGCTATGGCTACACCTTC. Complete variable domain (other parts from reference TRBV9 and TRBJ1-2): DSGVTQTPKHLITATGQRVTLRCSPRSGDLSVYWYQQSLDQGLQFLIQYYNGEERAKGNILERFSAQQFPDLHSELNLSSLELGDSALYFCASSPGGVGYGYTFGSGTRLTVV.